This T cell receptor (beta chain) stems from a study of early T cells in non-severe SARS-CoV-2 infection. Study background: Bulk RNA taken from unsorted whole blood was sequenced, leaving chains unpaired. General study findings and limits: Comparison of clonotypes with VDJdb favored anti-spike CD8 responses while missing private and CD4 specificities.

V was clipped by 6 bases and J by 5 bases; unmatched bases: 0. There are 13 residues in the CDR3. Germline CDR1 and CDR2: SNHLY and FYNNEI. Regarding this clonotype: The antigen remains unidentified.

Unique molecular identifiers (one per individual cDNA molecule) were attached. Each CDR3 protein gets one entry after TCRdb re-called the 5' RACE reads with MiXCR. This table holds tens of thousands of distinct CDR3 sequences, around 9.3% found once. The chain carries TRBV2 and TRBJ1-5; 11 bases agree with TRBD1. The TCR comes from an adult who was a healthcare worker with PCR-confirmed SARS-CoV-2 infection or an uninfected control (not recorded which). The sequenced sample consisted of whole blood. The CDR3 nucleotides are TGTGCCAGCAGGGGACAGGGGGATCAGCCCCAGCATTTT. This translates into CASRGQGDQPQHF.